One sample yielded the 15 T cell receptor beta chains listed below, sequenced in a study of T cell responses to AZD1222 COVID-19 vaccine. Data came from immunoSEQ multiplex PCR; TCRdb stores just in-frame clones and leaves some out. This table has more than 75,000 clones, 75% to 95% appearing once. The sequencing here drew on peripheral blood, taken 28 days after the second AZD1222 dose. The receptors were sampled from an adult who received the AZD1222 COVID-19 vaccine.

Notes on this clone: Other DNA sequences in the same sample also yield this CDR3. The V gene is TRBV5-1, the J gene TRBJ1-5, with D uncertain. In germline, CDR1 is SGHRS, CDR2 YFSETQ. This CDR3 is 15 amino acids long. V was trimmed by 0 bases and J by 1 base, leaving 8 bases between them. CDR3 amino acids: CASSLEGGSNQPQHF. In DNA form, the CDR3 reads TGCGCCAGCAGCTTGGAGGGCGGGAGCAATCAGCCCCAGCATTTT.

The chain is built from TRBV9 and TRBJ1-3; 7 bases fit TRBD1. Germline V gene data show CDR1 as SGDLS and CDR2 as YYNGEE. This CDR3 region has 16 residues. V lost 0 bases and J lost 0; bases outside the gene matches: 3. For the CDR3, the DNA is TGTGCCAGCAGCGTAGACAGGGGCTTCTCTGGAAACACCATATATTTT. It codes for CASSVDRGFSGNTIYF.

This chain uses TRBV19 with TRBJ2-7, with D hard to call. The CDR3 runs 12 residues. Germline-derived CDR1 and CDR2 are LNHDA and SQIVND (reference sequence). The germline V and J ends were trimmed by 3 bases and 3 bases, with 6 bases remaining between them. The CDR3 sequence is CASSIEGYEQYF. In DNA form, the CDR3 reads TGTGCCAGTAGTATCGAAGGCTACGAGCAGTACTTC.

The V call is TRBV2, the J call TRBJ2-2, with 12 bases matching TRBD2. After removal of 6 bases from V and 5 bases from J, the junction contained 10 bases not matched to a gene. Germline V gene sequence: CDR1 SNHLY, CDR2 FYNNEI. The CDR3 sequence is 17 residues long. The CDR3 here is CASRPTLAGGRTGELFF. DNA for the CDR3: TGTGCCAGCAGGCCCACCCTAGCGGGGGGGCGTACCGGGGAGCTGTTTTTT.

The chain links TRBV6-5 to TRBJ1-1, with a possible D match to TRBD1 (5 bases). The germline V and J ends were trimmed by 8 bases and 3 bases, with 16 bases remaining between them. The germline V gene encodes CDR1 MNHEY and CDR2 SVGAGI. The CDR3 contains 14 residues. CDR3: CASGVQGLDTEAFF. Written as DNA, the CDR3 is TGTGCCAGCGGGGTCCAGGGTTTAGACACTGAAGCTTTCTTT.

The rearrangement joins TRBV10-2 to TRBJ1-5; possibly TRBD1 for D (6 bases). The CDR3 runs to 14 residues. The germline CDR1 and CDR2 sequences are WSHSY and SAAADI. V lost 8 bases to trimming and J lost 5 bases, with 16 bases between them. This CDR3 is CASQGPGGDQPQHF. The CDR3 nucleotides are TGCGCCAGCCAGGGGCCCGGGGGGGATCAGCCCCAGCATTTT.

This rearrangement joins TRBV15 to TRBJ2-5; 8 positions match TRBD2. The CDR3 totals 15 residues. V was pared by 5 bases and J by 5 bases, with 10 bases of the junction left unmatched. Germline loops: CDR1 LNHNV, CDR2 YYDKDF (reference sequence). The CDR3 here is CATSSAGGREETQYF. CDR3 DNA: TGTGCCACCAGCTCTGCGGGGGGCCGAGAGGAGACCCAGTACTTC.

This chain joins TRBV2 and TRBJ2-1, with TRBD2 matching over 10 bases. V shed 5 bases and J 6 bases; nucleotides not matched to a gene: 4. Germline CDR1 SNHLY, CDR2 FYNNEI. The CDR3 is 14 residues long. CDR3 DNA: TGTGCCAGCAGTATAGCGGGGGGAGGCAATGAGCAGTTCTTC. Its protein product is CASSIAGGGNEQFF.

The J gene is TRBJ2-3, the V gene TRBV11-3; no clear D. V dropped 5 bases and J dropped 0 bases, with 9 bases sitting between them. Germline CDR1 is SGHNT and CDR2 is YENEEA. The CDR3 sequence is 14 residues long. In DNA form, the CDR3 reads TGTGCCAGCAGCGTTACTTCTAGCACAGATACGCAGTATTTT. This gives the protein CASSVTSSTDTQYF.

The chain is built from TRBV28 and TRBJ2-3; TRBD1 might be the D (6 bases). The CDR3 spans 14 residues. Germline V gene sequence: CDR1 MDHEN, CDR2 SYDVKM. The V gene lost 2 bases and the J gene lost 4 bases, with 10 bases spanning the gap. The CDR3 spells CASSLPQGADTQYF. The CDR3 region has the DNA TGTGCCAGCAGTTTACCACAGGGAGCAGATACGCAGTATTTT.

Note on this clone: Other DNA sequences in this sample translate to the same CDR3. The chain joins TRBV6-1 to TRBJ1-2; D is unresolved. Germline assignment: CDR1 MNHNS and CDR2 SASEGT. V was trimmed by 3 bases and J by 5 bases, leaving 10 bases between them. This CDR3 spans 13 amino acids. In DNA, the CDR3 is TGTGCCAGCAGTGAGGGCCAAGTATATGGCTACACCTTC. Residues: CASSEGQVYGYTF.

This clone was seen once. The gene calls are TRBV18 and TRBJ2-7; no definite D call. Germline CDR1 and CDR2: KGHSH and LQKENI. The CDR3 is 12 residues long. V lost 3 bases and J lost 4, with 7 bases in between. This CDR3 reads CASSPDLYEQYF. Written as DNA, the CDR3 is TGTGCCAGCTCACCGGATTTATACGAGCAGTACTTC.

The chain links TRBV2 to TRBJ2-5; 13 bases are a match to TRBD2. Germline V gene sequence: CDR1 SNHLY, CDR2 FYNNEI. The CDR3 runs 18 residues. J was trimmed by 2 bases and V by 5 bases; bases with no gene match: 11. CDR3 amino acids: CASSWQRALAGGQETQYF. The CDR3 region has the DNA TGTGCCAGCAGTTGGCAGCGGGCACTAGCGGGGGGGCAAGAGACCCAGTACTTC.

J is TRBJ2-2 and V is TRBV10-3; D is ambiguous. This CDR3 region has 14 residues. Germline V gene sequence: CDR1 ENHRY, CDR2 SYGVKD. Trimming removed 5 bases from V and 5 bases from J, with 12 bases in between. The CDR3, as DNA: TGTGCCATCAGTCTCTTAAAGGAGACCGGGGAGCTGTTTTTT. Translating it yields CAISLLKETGELFF.

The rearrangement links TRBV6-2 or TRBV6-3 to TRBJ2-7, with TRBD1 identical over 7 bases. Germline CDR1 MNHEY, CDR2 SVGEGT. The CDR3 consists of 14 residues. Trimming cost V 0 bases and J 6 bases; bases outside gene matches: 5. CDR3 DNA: TGTGCCAGCAGTTACTCACAGGGGTCCGCCGAGCAGTACTTC. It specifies CASSYSQGSAEQYF.